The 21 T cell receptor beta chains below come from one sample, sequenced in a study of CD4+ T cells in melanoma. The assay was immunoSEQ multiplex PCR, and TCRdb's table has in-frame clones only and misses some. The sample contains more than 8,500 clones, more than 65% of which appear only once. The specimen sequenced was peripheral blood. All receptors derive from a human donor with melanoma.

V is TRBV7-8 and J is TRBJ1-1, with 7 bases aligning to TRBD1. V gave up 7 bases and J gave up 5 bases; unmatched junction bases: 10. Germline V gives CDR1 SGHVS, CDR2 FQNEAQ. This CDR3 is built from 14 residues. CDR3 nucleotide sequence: TGTGCCAGCACCTTTCAGACAGGGCGAACTGAAGCTTTCTTT. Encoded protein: CASTFQTGRTEAFF.

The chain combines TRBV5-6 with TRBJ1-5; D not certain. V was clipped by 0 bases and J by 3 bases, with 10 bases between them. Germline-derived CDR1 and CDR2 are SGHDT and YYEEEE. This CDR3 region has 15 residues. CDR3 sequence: CASSLGPRLNQPQHF. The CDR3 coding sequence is TGTGCCAGCAGCTTGGGACCGCGCCTCAATCAGCCCCAGCATTTT.

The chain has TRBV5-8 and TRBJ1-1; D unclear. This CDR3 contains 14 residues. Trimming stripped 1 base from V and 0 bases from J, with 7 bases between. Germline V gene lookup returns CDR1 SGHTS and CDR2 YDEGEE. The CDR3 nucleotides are TGTGCCAGCAGCTTGACGGGAATGAACACTGAAGCTTTCTTT. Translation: CASSLTGMNTEAFF. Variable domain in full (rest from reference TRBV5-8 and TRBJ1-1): EAGVTQSPTHLIKTRGQQATLRCSPISGHTSVYWYQQALGLGLQFLLWYDEGEERNRGNFPPRFSGRQFPNYSSELNVNALELEDSALYLCASSLTGMNTEAFFGQGTRLTVV.

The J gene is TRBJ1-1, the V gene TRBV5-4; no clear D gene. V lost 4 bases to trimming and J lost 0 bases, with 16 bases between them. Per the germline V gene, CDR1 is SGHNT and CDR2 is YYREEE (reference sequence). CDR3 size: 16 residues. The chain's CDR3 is CASSPSLYGLNTEAFF. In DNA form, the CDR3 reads TGTGCCAGCAGCCCGTCCTTGTATGGCCTGAACACTGAAGCTTTCTTT.

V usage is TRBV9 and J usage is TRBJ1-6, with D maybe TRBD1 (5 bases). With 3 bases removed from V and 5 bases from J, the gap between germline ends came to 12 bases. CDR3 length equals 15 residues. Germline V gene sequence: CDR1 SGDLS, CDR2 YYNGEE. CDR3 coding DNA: TGTGCCAGCAGCGCCTGGGGGTCCAATAATTCACCCCTCCACTTT. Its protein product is CASSAWGSNNSPLHF.

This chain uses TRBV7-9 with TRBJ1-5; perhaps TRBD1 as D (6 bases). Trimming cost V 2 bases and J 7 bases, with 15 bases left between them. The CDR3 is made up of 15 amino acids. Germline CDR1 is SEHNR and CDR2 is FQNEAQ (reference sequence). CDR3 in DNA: TGTGCCAGCAGCTTATCGGGGGCGCGGGACCAGCCCCAGCATTTT. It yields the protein CASSLSGARDQPQHF.

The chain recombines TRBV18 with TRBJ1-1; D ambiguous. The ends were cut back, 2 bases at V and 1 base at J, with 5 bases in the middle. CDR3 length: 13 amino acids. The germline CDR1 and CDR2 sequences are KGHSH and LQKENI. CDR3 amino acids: CASSPAGNTEAFF. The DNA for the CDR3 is TGTGCCAGCTCACCAGCAGGGAACACTGAAGCTTTCTTT.

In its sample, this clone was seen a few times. The CDR3 DNA is TGCAGCGTTGAAGTGCAGCCCCAGCATTTT. Translation gives CSVEVQPQHF. V is TRBV29-1 and J is TRBJ1-5; no clear D. The germline gives CDR1 SQVTM, CDR2 ANQGSEA. The CDR3 is 10 residues long. V lost 1 base, J lost 7 bases, and 2 bases lay in between.

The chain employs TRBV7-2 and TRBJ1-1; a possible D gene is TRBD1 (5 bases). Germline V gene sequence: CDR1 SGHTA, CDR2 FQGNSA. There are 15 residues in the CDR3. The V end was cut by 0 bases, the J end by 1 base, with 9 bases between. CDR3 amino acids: CASSLAIQGNTEAFF. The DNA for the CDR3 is TGTGCCAGCAGCTTAGCGATCCAGGGGAACACTGAAGCTTTCTTT.

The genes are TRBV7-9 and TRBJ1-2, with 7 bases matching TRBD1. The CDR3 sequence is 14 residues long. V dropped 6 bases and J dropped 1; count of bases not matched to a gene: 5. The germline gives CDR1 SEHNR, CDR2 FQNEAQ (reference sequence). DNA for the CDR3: TGTGCCAGCAGATTAACAGGGGTTAACTATGGCTACACCTTC. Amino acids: CASRLTGVNYGYTF.

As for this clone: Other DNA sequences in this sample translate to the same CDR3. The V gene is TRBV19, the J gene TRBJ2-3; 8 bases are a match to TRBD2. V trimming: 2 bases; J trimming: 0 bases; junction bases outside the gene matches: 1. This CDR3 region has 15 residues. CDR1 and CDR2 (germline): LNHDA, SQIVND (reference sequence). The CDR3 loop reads CASSISGGSTDTQYF. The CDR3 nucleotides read TGTGCCAGTAGTATATCGGGGGGGAGCACAGATACGCAGTATTTT. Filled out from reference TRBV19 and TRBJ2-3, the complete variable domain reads DGGITQSPKYLFRKEGQNVTLSCEQNLNHDAMYWYRQDPGQGLRLIYYSQIVNDFQKGDIAEGYSVSREKKESFPLTVTSAQKNPTAFYLCASSISGGSTDTQYFGPGTRLTVL.

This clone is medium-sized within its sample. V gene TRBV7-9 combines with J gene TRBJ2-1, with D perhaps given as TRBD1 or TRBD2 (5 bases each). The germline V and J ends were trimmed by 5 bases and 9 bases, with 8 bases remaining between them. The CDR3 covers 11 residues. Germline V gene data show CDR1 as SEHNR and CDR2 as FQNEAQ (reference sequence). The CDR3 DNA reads TGTGCCAGCAGCCGAGGGGTTGAGCAGTTCTTC. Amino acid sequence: CASSRGVEQFF. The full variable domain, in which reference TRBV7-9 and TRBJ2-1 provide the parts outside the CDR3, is DTGVSQNPRHKITKRGQNVTFRCDPISEHNRLYWYRQTLGQGPEFLTYFQNEAQLEKSRLLSDRFSAERPKGSFSTLEIQRTEQGDSAMYLCASSRGVEQFFGPGTRLTVL.

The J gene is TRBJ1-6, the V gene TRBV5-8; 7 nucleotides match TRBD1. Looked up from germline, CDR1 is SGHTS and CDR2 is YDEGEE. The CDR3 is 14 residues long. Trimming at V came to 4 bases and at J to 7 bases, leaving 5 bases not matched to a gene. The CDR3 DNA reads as TGTGCCAGCAGCGCGACAGGGCGAAATTCACCCCTCCACTTT. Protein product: CASSATGRNSPLHF.

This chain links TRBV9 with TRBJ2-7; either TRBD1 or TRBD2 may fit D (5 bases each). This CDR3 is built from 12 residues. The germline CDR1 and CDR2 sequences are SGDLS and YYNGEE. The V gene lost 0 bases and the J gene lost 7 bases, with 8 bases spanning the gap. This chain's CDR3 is CASSVGWGEQYF. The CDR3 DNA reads TGTGCCAGCAGCGTAGGGTGGGGGGAGCAGTACTTC. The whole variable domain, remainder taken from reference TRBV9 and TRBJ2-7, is DSGVTQTPKHLITATGQRVTLRCSPRSGDLSVYWYQQSLDQGLQFLIQYYNGEERAKGNILERFSAQQFPDLHSELNLSSLELGDSALYFCASSVGWGEQYFGPGTRLTVT.

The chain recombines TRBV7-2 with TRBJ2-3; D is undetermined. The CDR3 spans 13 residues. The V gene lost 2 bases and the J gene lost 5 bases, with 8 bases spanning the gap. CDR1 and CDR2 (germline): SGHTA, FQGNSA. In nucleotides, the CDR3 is TGTGCCAGCAGCTTAAATGATCTAGATACGCAGTATTTT. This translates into CASSLNDLDTQYF. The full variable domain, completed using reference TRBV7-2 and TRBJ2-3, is GAGVSQSPSNKVTEKGKDVELRCDPISGHTALYWYRQSLGQGLEFLIYFQGNSAPDKSGLPSDRFSAERTGGSVSTLTIQRTQQEDSAVYLCASSLNDLDTQYFGPGTRLTVL.

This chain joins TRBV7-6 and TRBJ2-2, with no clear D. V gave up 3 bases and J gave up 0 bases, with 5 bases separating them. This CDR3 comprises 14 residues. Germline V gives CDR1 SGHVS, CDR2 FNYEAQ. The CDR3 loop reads CASSFDTNTGELFF. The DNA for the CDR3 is TGTGCCAGCAGCTTCGATACGAACACCGGGGAGCTGTTTTTT.

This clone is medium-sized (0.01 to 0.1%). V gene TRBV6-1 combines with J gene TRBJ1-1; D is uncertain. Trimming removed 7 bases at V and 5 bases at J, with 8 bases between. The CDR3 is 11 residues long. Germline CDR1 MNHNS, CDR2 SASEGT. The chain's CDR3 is CASMSWTEAFF. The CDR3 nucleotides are TGTGCCAGCATGTCGTGGACTGAAGCTTTCTTT.

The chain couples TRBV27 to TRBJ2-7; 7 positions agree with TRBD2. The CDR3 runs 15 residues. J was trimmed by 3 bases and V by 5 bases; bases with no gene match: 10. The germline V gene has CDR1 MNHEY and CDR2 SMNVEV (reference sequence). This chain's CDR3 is CASSRQPRGGYEQYF. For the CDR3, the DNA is TGTGCCAGCAGTAGACAGCCGCGCGGGGGCTACGAGCAGTACTTC.

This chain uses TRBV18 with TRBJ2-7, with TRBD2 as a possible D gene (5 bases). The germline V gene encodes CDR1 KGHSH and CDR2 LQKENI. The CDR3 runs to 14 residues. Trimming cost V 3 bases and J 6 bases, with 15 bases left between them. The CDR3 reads CASSPGPIEGEQYF. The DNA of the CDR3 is TGTGCCAGCTCACCTGGGCCCATCGAGGGCGAGCAGTACTTC.

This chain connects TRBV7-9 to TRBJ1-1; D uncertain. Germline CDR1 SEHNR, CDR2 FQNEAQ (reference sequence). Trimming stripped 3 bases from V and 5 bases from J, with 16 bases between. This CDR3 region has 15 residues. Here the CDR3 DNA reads TGTGCCAGCAGCTTTTTCCTCGACCGGAAGACTGAAGCTTTCTTT. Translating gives CASSFFLDRKTEAFF.

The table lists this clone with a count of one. The CDR3 loop is CASSDGREGDTQYF. CDR3 DNA sequence: TGTGCCAGCAGTGACGGGAGGGAGGGAGATACGCAGTATTTT. The V and J genes are TRBV6-4 and TRBJ2-3; 7 nucleotides match TRBD2. The V and J ends lost 2 bases and 5 bases, in that order; junction bases with no gene match: 4. CDR1 is MRHNA, CDR2 SNTAGT, per germline. This CDR3 has 14 amino acids.